The 27 T cell receptor beta chains listed next were all sequenced from one sample in a study of T cells in Graves' hyperthyroidism and ophthalmopathy. TCR beta CDR3 region amplification was performed from RNA transcripts. HTBI primers were employed in a first-round RT-PCR of the TCR CDR3. TCRdb analysed the multiplex PCR reads with MiXCR anew, one entry per CDR3 protein. The table has around 620,000 distinct CDR3 sequences, 14% seen once. Specimen: blood. These receptors originate from a woman aged 18-29 years with Graves' ophthalmopathy.

This clonotype showed up many times. The rearrangement joins TRBV6-2 or TRBV6-3 to TRBJ2-7, with TRBD2 identical over 12 bases. The CDR3 is made up of 15 amino acids. CDR1 and CDR2 (germline): MNHEY, SVGEGT. With 8 bases clipped from V and 2 bases from J, the junction kept 7 bases outside the gene matches. The CDR3 nucleotides read TGTGCCAGCCTAATTCTAGCGGGAGGGACCTACGAGCAGTACTTC. Translating gives CASLILAGGTYEQYF.

There are many counts of this clonotype. DNA for the CDR3: TGTGCCAGCAGTGAAATCGGATTCTATGGCTACACCTTC. It yields the protein CASSEIGFYGYTF. This chain uses TRBV12-3 or TRBV12-4 with TRBJ1-2; no clear D. CDR3 length: 13 amino acids. With 5 bases removed from V and 4 bases from J, the gap between germline ends came to 11 bases.

This clonotype came up a few times. The chain carries TRBV24-1 and TRBJ2-3, with 8 bases matching TRBD1. This CDR3 is built from 17 residues. V shed 4 bases and J 2 bases; nucleotides not matched to a gene: 10. The V gene's germline CDR1 is KGHDR and CDR2 SFDVKD. CDR3 loop: CATSDTTRTGTTDTQYF. The CDR3 coding sequence is TGTGCCACCAGTGACACCACACGGACAGGGACCACAGATACGCAGTATTTT.

This clonotype was counted at least ten times. The chain uses TRBV2 and TRBJ2-3, with D perhaps matching TRBD2 (5 bases). From germline, CDR1 is SNHLY and CDR2 FYNNEI. Trimming shortened V by 6 bases and J by 0 bases, and 16 bases separated the two germline ends. The length of the CDR3 is 16 residues. The CDR3 reads CASSTSEVPSTDTQYF. For the CDR3, the DNA is TGTGCCAGCAGCACTTCGGAGGTCCCTAGCACAGATACGCAGTATTTT. Supplemented by reference TRBV2 and TRBJ2-3, the full variable domain reads EPEVTQTPSHQVTQMGQEVILRCVPISNHLYFYWYRQILGQKVEFLVSFYNNEISEKSEIFDDQFSVERPDGSNFTLKIRSTKLEDSAMYFCASSTSEVPSTDTQYFGPGTRLTVL.

This clonotype was recorded at least ten times. The CDR3: CASSQGPGLAVEQYF. The CDR3 DNA is TGTGCCAGCAGCCAAGGCCCGGGACTAGCGGTTGAGCAGTACTTC. V gene TRBV3-1 combines with J gene TRBJ2-7; 11 bases agree with TRBD2. CDR1 and CDR2 (germline): LGHDT, YNNKEL (reference sequence). V lost 1 base and J lost 7; bases outside the gene matches: 6. This CDR3 is 15 amino acids long.

The chain combines TRBV3-1 with TRBJ2-2; D remains unclear. The germline gives CDR1 LGHDT, CDR2 YNNKEL (reference sequence). The CDR3 is 12 residues long. V lost 0 bases to trimming and J lost 6 bases, with 2 bases between them. CDR3 nucleotides: TGTGCCAGCAGCCAAGAGGCCGGGGAGCTGTTTTTT. It translates to CASSQEAGELFF. The full variable domain, in which reference TRBV3-1 and TRBJ2-2 provide the parts outside the CDR3, is DTAVSQTPKYLVTQMGNDKSIKCEQNLGHDTMYWYKQDSKKFLKIMFSYNNKELIINETVPNRFSPKSPDKAHLNLHINSLELGDSAVYFCASSQEAGELFFGEGSRLTVL.

The sample holds many counts of this clonotype. CDR3 amino acids: CATSEGDLLAKNIQYF. CDR3 DNA: TGTGCCACCAGTGAGGGGGACCTCCTAGCCAAAAACATTCAGTACTTC. This rearrangement joins TRBV24-1 to TRBJ2-4; either TRBD1 or TRBD2 may supply D (5 bases each). Per the germline V gene, CDR1 is KGHDR and CDR2 is SFDVKD. This CDR3 has 16 residues. The germline V and J ends were trimmed by 4 bases and 0 bases, with 12 bases remaining between them.

This clonotype was recorded many times. The gene calls are TRBV7-9 and TRBJ1-1, with a tentative D call TRBD1 (6 bases). The V gene's germline CDR1 is SEHNR and CDR2 FQNEAQ (reference sequence). The CDR3 totals 14 residues. The V end was cut by 3 bases, the J end by 0 bases, with 8 bases between. The CDR3 DNA reads TGTGCCAGCAGCTTCTGGGACATGAACACTGAAGCTTTCTTT. Translated, it gives CASSFWDMNTEAFF.

This clonotype has ten or more counts. This rearrangement joins TRBV7-9 to TRBJ2-1, with 14 bases identical to TRBD2. The CDR3 length is 16 residues. Germline V lookup: CDR1 SEHNR, CDR2 FQNEAQ (reference sequence). V shed 5 bases, J shed 9 bases, and the junction held 9 bases outside the gene matches. The CDR3 nucleotides are TGTGCCAGCAGCATACCGGGACTAGCGGGGGTTGGTGAGCAGTTCTTC. Encoded protein: CASSIPGLAGVGEQFF. The full variable domain, completed using reference TRBV7-9 and TRBJ2-1, is DTGVSQNPRHKITKRGQNVTFRCDPISEHNRLYWYRQTLGQGPEFLTYFQNEAQLEKSRLLSDRFSAERPKGSFSTLEIQRTEQGDSAMYLCASSIPGLAGVGEQFFGPGTRLTVL.

Many counts were recorded for this clonotype. This chain connects TRBV12-3 or TRBV12-4 to TRBJ1-1, with 9 bases that match TRBD1. Losses at the gene ends were 3 bases for V and 1 base for J; bases not matched to a gene: 3. This CDR3 has 15 residues. This CDR3 reads CASSFLGQGNTEAFF. In DNA, the CDR3 is TGTGCCAGCAGTTTCTTGGGACAGGGGAACACTGAAGCTTTCTTT.

This chain connects TRBV6-1 to TRBJ2-1; 14 positions match TRBD2. Germline loops: CDR1 MNHNS, CDR2 SASEGT. J gave up 8 bases and V 5 bases, and 5 bases lay outside the gene matches. The CDR3 has 15 residues. CDR3 bases: TGTGCCAGCAGTTTCCTGACTAGCGGGAGGGATGAGCAGTTCTTC. Translated: CASSFLTSGRDEQFF.

This clonotype was seen more than once but under ten times. The J gene is TRBJ1-4, the V gene TRBV20-1; 7 positions match TRBD1. Germline CDR1 reads DFQATT; CDR2 reads SNEGSKA (reference sequence). This CDR3 is built from 13 residues. The V and J ends lost 3 bases and 7 bases, in that order; junction bases with no gene match: 5. This CDR3 is CSARARGSEKLFF. The CDR3 nucleotides are TGCAGTGCTAGGGCCAGGGGGTCTGAAAAACTGTTTTTT.

The chain has TRBV6-5 and TRBJ1-2; D perhaps matches TRBD1 (5 bases). Germline CDR1 reads MNHEY; CDR2 reads SVGAGI. This CDR3 is 13 amino acids long. The germline V and J ends were trimmed by 1 base and 8 bases, with 11 bases remaining between them. The CDR3 DNA reads as TGTGCCAGCAGTTACTTAGGGCGGGACGGCTACACCTTC. Amino acid sequence: CASSYLGRDGYTF.

V gene TRBV6-5 combines with J gene TRBJ2-7; no reliable D call. The CDR3 contains 14 residues. V lost 4 bases and J lost 3, with 13 bases in between. The V gene's germline CDR1 is MNHEY and CDR2 SVGAGI. CDR3 DNA: TGTGCCAGCAGTTTAGGCTTTCCATACTACGAGCAGTACTTC. It codes for CASSLGFPYYEQYF.

This clonotype occurred a few times. This chain joins TRBV29-1 and TRBJ2-5, with TRBD2 as a possible D gene (6 bases). Trimming took 4 bases from V and 1 from J, leaving 13 bases between them. The CDR3 is made up of 14 amino acids. Germline loops: CDR1 SQVTM, CDR2 ANQGSEA. The CDR3 DNA sequence: TGCAGCGTTGGTCGCCCGGGGGTCCAAGAGACCCAGTACTTC. Residues: CSVGRPGVQETQYF.

The V call is TRBV27, the J call TRBJ1-5; D is undetermined. V was cut by 2 bases and J by 2 bases, with 13 bases left in between. Looked up from germline, CDR1 is MNHEY and CDR2 is SMNVEV (reference sequence). The CDR3 contains 16 residues. The CDR3 sequence: CASSLQSAGRNQPQHF. The DNA of the CDR3 is TGTGCCAGCAGTTTACAGTCGGCAGGCCGCAATCAGCCCCAGCATTTT.

This clonotype was picked up many times. The genes are TRBV6-1 and TRBJ2-7; the D is unclear. Trimming left V 5 bases short and J 6 bases short, with 8 bases between. Germline V gives CDR1 MNHNS, CDR2 SASEGT. This CDR3 region has 11 residues. As DNA, the CDR3 is TGTGCCAGCAGTTGGGGTTCCGAGCAGTACTTC. Amino acids: CASSWGSEQYF.

The chain joins TRBV13 to TRBJ1-3; TRBD1 is a possible D gene (6 bases). Germline CDR1 PRHDT, CDR2 FYEKMQ (reference sequence). CDR3 length equals 16 residues. The V end lost 0 bases, the J end lost 4 bases, and 13 bases lay between the germline ends. CDR3 residues: CASSLGAGERGNTIYF. In DNA, the CDR3 is TGTGCCAGCAGCTTAGGGGCAGGGGAAAGAGGAAACACCATATATTTT.

This clonotype turned up a few times. The chain couples TRBV11-2 to TRBJ2-1; TRBD2 matches 14 bases. Trimming removed 1 base from V and 6 bases from J; junction bases left unmatched: 2. CDR3 length equals 16 residues. Germline CDR1 is SGHAT and CDR2 is FQNNGV. CDR3 bases: TGTGCCAGCAGCTTAGGGGGACTAGCGGGAGTCAATGAGCAGTTCTTC. Protein product: CASSLGGLAGVNEQFF.

This clonotype was recorded at least ten times. The V gene is TRBV3-1, the J gene TRBJ1-2; tentative D call: TRBD1 (6 bases). The CDR3 runs 15 residues. V dropped 0 bases and J dropped 2 bases, with 10 bases sitting between them. Looked up from germline, CDR1 is LGHDT and CDR2 is YNNKEL (reference sequence). DNA for the CDR3: TGTGCCAGCAGCCAAGAATTACAGGGCAACTATGGCTACACCTTC. Protein: CASSQELQGNYGYTF.

This clonotype came up many times. This rearrangement joins TRBV20-1 to TRBJ1-1; no clear D. This CDR3 spans 13 amino acids. The V gene lost 6 bases and the J gene lost 1 base, with 12 bases spanning the gap. The germline V gene encodes CDR1 DFQATT and CDR2 SNEGSKA (reference sequence). CDR3 DNA: TGCAGTGCCCTCGGTCTGAAGAACACTGAAGCTTTCTTT. Translation gives CSALGLKNTEAFF.

This chain links TRBV2 with TRBJ1-5; D is perhaps TRBD1 (6 bases). Germline values: CDR1 SNHLY, CDR2 FYNNEI. V lost 2 bases to trimming and J lost 1 base, with 12 bases between them. The CDR3 totals 16 residues. CDR3 coding DNA: TGTGCCAGCAGTGAATTGGCAGGGGCGAGCAATCAGCCCCAGCATTTT. Translating gives CASSELAGASNQPQHF.

The gene calls are TRBV20-1 and TRBJ2-5; TRBD1 matches at 9 bases. The CDR3 contains 16 residues. V was clipped by 6 bases and J by 5 bases; unmatched bases: 16. Germline CDR1 is DFQATT and CDR2 is SNEGSKA (reference sequence). The CDR3 reads CSAPPPRTGVVETQYF. Here the CDR3 DNA reads TGCAGTGCCCCTCCCCCCAGGACAGGGGTTGTGGAGACCCAGTACTTC.

This clonotype was detected many times. This chain links TRBV2 with TRBJ2-3; D is ambiguous. The ends were cut back, 7 bases at V and 2 bases at J, with 7 bases in the middle. This CDR3 is built from 12 residues. Per the germline V gene, CDR1 is SNHLY and CDR2 is FYNNEI. The CDR3 region has the DNA TGTGCCAGCACGACCAACACAGATACGCAGTATTTT. Residues: CASTTNTDTQYF.

This clonotype was counted ten times or more. The chain carries TRBV6-5 and TRBJ2-7; 7 bases align to TRBD1. Germline CDR1 and CDR2: MNHEY and SVGAGI. Trimming removed 0 bases from V and 3 bases from J; junction bases left unmatched: 5. The CDR3 sequence is 15 residues long. The CDR3 protein is CASSYSTGKGYEQYF. The DNA of the CDR3 is TGTGCCAGCAGTTACTCGACAGGGAAGGGCTACGAGCAGTACTTC.

In its sample, this clonotype was seen once. The chain employs TRBV6-1 and TRBJ2-2; 12 positions agree with TRBD2. J was trimmed by 6 bases and V by 5 bases; bases with no gene match: 7. This CDR3 is 16 amino acids long. Germline V gene sequence: CDR1 MNHNS, CDR2 SASEGT. As DNA, the CDR3 is TGTGCCAGCAGTCCCTCGACTAGCGGGAGTCCCGGGGAGCTGTTTTTT. Protein product: CASSPSTSGSPGELFF.

This clonotype was found many times. This chain joins TRBV2 and TRBJ2-7, with D unresolved. Germline V lookup: CDR1 SNHLY, CDR2 FYNNEI. The CDR3 sequence is 13 residues long. V dropped 6 bases and J dropped 6 bases, with 15 bases sitting between them. The CDR3 DNA is TGTGCCAGCAGAGAACTTTCGCAGAGCGAGCAGTACTTC. As protein: CASRELSQSEQYF.